This T cell receptor beta chain was identified during a study of control samples from healthy donors and cancer patients. CDR3 length: 13 amino acids. The germline V gene encodes CDR1 SGHAT and CDR2 FQNNGV. Trimming removed 6 bases from V and 4 bases from J, with 10 bases in between. Produced via immunoSEQ multiplex PCR; TCRdb's table is partial and in-frame only. The sample lists about 220,000 clones, roughly 94% occurring once. This receptor was identified in a man aged 45-60 years in good health. The sequenced material came from blood. The chain combines TRBV11-2 with TRBJ1-5, with no clear D. CDR3: CASSSTGNQPQHF. The CDR3 region has the DNA TGTGCCAGCAGTTCGACCGGGAATCAGCCCCAGCATTTT.